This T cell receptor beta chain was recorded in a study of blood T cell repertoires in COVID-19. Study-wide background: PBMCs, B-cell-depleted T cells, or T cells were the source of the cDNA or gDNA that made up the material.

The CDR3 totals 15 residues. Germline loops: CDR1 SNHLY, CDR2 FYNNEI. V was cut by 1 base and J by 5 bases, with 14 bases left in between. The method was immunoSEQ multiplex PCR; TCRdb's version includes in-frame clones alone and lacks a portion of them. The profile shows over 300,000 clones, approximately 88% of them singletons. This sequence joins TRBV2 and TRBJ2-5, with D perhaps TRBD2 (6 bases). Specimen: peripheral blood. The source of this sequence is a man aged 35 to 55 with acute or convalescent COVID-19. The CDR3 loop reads CASSEGWGDGETQYF. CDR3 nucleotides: TGTGCCAGCAGTGAAGGATGGGGGGACGGGGAGACCCAGTACTTC. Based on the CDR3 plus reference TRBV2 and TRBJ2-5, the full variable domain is EPEVTQTPSHQVTQMGQEVILRCVPISNHLYFYWYRQILGQKVEFLVSFYNNEISEKSEIFDDQFSVERPDGSNFTLKIRSTKLEDSAMYFCASSEGWGDGETQYFGPGTRLLVL.